These 27 T cell receptor beta chains were all obtained from the same sample, sequenced in a study of cytomegalovirus exposure and HLA in healthy donors. The primer mix had 60 Vbeta and 13 Jbeta primers. Only in-frame clones appear in the TCRdb table, and some are missing; sequencing was by immunoSEQ multiplex PCR. The top ten hold 1.9% of the sample, which has approximately 150,000 clones, over 80% seen once. Sequencing input: PBMCs. The receptors come from a human donor in good health.

This clone has only one observation. The chain uses TRBV5-8 and TRBJ1-6; 9 bases are shared with TRBD1. V lost 3 bases and J lost 9; bases outside the gene matches: 7. The CDR3 sequence is 15 residues long. The germline CDR1 and CDR2 sequences are SGHTS and YDEGEE. Here the CDR3 reads CASSWGGQGGSPLHF. In nucleotides, the CDR3 is TGTGCCAGCAGCTGGGGGGGACAGGGTGGTTCACCCCTCCACTTT.

The chain recombines TRBV2 with TRBJ1-2; 7 nucleotides agree with TRBD1. V shed 4 bases, J shed 1 base, and the junction held 3 bases outside the gene matches. Germline CDR1 is SNHLY and CDR2 is FYNNEI. This CDR3 is built from 14 residues. For the CDR3, the DNA is TGTGCCAGCAGTGGGGACAGCCTTAACTATGGCTACACCTTC. It yields the protein CASSGDSLNYGYTF.

This chain links TRBV6-1 with TRBJ1-2; D gene unclear. CDR3 length: 14 residues. Per the germline V gene, CDR1 is MNHNS and CDR2 is SASEGT. Trimming removed 2 bases at V and 4 bases at J, with 11 bases between. This CDR3 reads CASSEQPGIYGYTF. The CDR3 DNA sequence: TGTGCCAGCAGTGAACAACCGGGAATCTATGGCTACACCTTC.

This chain joins TRBV6-5 and TRBJ2-3; D is possibly TRBD2 (6 bases). V was trimmed by 4 bases and J by 2 bases, leaving 10 bases between them. The CDR3 totals 14 residues. CDR1 is MNHEY and CDR2 is SVGAGI in the germline V gene. The CDR3 nucleotides read TGTGCCAGCAGTTCCCGGGGGACCACAGATACGCAGTATTTT. This gives the protein CASSSRGTTDTQYF.

The chain carries TRBV6-1 and TRBJ1-5; the match to TRBD1 covers 7 bases. Trimming removed 7 bases from V and 4 bases from J; junction bases left unmatched: 7. CDR3 size: 14 residues. Germline CDR1 MNHNS, CDR2 SASEGT. The CDR3 sequence is CASNRGLGNQPQHF. As DNA, the CDR3 is TGTGCCAGCAACAGGGGCCTGGGGAATCAGCCCCAGCATTTT.

The chain combines TRBV5-1 with TRBJ2-1, with 11 bases lining up with TRBD2. Germline loops: CDR1 SGHRS, CDR2 YFSETQ. The CDR3 covers 15 residues. The V segment lost 4 bases and the J segment 6 bases; nucleotides outside the gene matches: 6. CDR3 in DNA: TGCGCCAGCAGCCGCGGGACTAGCGGAATCAATGAGCAGTTCTTC. Protein product: CASSRGTSGINEQFF.

The CDR3 DNA is TGTGCCAGCAGTTACTCACAGGCTAGTAGAAACATTCAGTACTTC. Protein sequence: CASSYSQASRNIQYF. This chain joins TRBV6-5 and TRBJ2-4, with TRBD1 as a possible D gene (5 bases). This CDR3 spans 15 amino acids. Germline V gene lookup returns CDR1 MNHEY and CDR2 SVGAGI. Deletions cut 0 bases from V and 6 bases from J, with 12 bases between.

The CDR3 sequence is CASSQRQGADYGYTF. CDR3 in DNA: TGTGCCAGCAGCCAAAGACAGGGGGCCGACTATGGCTACACCTTC. The chain links TRBV4-2 to TRBJ1-2, with 10 bases aligning to TRBD1. After removal of 2 bases from V and 3 bases from J, the junction contained 3 bases not matched to a gene. CDR3 length: 15 amino acids. Germline V gene lookup returns CDR1 LGHNA and CDR2 YNFKEQ.

The chain uses TRBV2 and TRBJ1-2; D remains ambiguous. The CDR3 contains 13 residues. From germline, CDR1 is SNHLY and CDR2 FYNNEI. Deletions cut 6 bases from V and 4 bases from J, with 12 bases between. CDR3 bases: TGTGCCAGCAGCGCCCGGGAATCCTATGGCTACACCTTC. Translation gives CASSARESYGYTF.

V and J are TRBV6-5 and TRBJ1-5; D ambiguous. The CDR3 is 13 amino acids. Trimming left V 6 bases short and J 2 bases short, with 8 bases between. In germline, CDR1 is MNHEY, CDR2 SVGAGI. The CDR3 is CASRDAGNQPQHF. CDR3 nucleotide sequence: TGTGCCAGCAGAGACGCGGGCAATCAGCCCCAGCATTTT.

The CDR3 DNA sequence: TGTGCCAGCAGCTTAGCCTTCTCGTCGCCAGCGGGCCTTTATGGCTACACCTTC. Its translation is CASSLAFSSPAGLYGYTF. The rearrangement uses TRBV7-9 and TRBJ1-2; D is ambiguous. V was cut by 0 bases and J by 5 bases, with 22 bases left in between. Germline V gives CDR1 SEHNR, CDR2 FQNEAQ (reference sequence). This CDR3 contains 18 residues. The full variable domain, in which reference TRBV7-9 and TRBJ1-2 provide the parts outside the CDR3, is DTGVSQNPRHKITKRGQNVTFRCDPISEHNRLYWYRQTLGQGPEFLTYFQNEAQLEKSRLLSDRFSAERPKGSFSTLEIQRTEQGDSAMYLCASSLAFSSPAGLYGYTFGSGTRLTVV.

The chain combines TRBV28 with TRBJ2-1; 10 nucleotides align to TRBD2. The V segment lost 7 bases and the J segment 10 bases; nucleotides outside the gene matches: 16. Germline lookup yields CDR1 MDHEN and CDR2 SYDVKM. CDR3 length: 16 residues. The CDR3 spells CASTSGSGGARGEQFF. The CDR3 DNA reads TGTGCCAGCACCTCGGGAAGCGGGGGGGCTCGGGGCGAGCAGTTCTTC.

The gene calls are TRBV5-6 and TRBJ1-1; unclear D gene. V lost 0 bases and J lost 7, with 7 bases in between. Looked up from germline, CDR1 is SGHDT and CDR2 is YYEEEE. CDR3 length: 12 amino acids. Here the CDR3 reads CASSLDSIEAFF. The CDR3 nucleotides read TGTGCCAGCAGCTTGGATTCAATTGAAGCTTTCTTT.

The chain combines TRBV7-9 with TRBJ1-5; D gene unclear. V shed 1 base and J shed 4 bases, with 23 bases lying between them. The CDR3 consists of 19 residues. Per germline, CDR1 SEHNR and CDR2 FQNEAQ (reference sequence). CDR3 DNA sequence: TGTGCCAGCAGCTTAGATCGGGAACGGGGATCGGGGTTTAATCAGCCCCAGCATTTT. It encodes CASSLDRERGSGFNQPQHF. Looking up the rest from reference TRBV7-9 and TRBJ1-5 gives the full variable domain: DTGVSQNPRHKITKRGQNVTFRCDPISEHNRLYWYRQTLGQGPEFLTYFQNEAQLEKSRLLSDRFSAERPKGSFSTLEIQRTEQGDSAMYLCASSLDRERGSGFNQPQHFGDGTRLSIL.

The chain is built from TRBV6-5 and TRBJ1-5, with 9 bases fitting TRBD1. The CDR3 has 15 residues. V lost 4 bases to trimming and J lost 3 bases; unmatched junction nucleotides: 4. Germline assignment: CDR1 MNHEY and CDR2 SVGAGI. The CDR3: CASSLDRGNNQPQHF. In nucleotides, the CDR3 is TGTGCCAGCAGTTTGGACAGGGGAAACAATCAGCCCCAGCATTTT.

Only one count was recorded for this clone. The genes are TRBV19 and TRBJ1-5; tentative D call: TRBD1 (6 bases). The CDR3 is 13 residues long. CDR1 and CDR2 (germline): LNHDA, SQIVND (reference sequence). V lost 8 bases to trimming and J lost 5 bases, with 13 bases between them. The CDR3 is CASGKQGYQPQHF. The CDR3 nucleotides read TGTGCCAGTGGAAAACAGGGATATCAGCCCCAGCATTTT.

Remarks on this clone: The same CDR3 can be traced to other DNA sequences in this sample. The CDR3 sequence is CASSLDRDYGYTF. The CDR3 DNA is TGTGCCAGCAGCTTGGACAGAGACTATGGCTACACCTTC. The V call is TRBV5-4, the J call TRBJ1-2; unclear D gene. V was pared by 0 bases and J by 3 bases, with 6 bases between. Germline V gene lookup returns CDR1 SGHNT and CDR2 YYREEE (reference sequence). The CDR3 extends over 13 amino acids.

The V and J genes are TRBV10-3 and TRBJ1-1; D gene ambiguous. With 1 base removed from V and 0 bases from J, the gap between germline ends came to 6 bases. This CDR3 contains 14 residues. Germline-derived CDR1 and CDR2 are ENHRY and SYGVKD. The CDR3, as DNA: TGTGCCATCAGTGAGTTACAAATGAACACTGAAGCTTTCTTT. Its translation: CAISELQMNTEAFF.

This rearrangement joins TRBV6-5 to TRBJ2-1; perhaps TRBD2 as D (7 bases). CDR3 size: 14 residues. The germline gives CDR1 MNHEY, CDR2 SVGAGI. V shed 2 bases and J shed 8 bases, with 13 bases lying between them. For the CDR3, the DNA is TGTGCCAGCAGTTACGGGGGGGCTGGCGATGAGCAGTTCTTC. Its translation: CASSYGGAGDEQFF.

The chain joins TRBV2 to TRBJ2-1; no reliable D call. This CDR3 comprises 15 residues. With 4 bases removed from V and 0 bases from J, the gap between germline ends came to 10 bases. Germline V lookup: CDR1 SNHLY, CDR2 FYNNEI. This chain's CDR3 is CASSAAVSSYNEQFF. CDR3 nucleotides: TGTGCCAGCAGTGCGGCGGTGAGCTCCTACAATGAGCAGTTCTTC.

This sequence joins TRBV2 and TRBJ1-6; D is ambiguous. The V end was cut by 4 bases, the J end by 7 bases, with 5 bases between. CDR1 is SNHLY, CDR2 FYNNEI, per germline. The CDR3 covers 12 residues. CDR3: CASSAGNSPLHF. CDR3 DNA sequence: TGTGCCAGCAGTGCCGGGAATTCACCCCTCCACTTT.

As to this clone: At one of its ends the junction is not consistent with the germline gene, which may arise from a read error. The CDR3 sequence: CASRTRGTDTQYF. Here the CDR3 DNA reads TGTGCCAGCAGGACCAGGGGCACGGATACGCAGTATTTT. The chain employs TRBV27 and TRBJ2-3, with D possibly TRBD1 on 6 matching bases. Germline lookup yields CDR1 MNHEY and CDR2 SMNVEV (reference sequence). The CDR3 totals 13 residues.

The V call is TRBV10-1, the J call TRBJ2-1, with TRBD2 matching over 9 bases. The CDR3 is made up of 12 amino acids. With V trimmed by 9 bases and J by 9 bases, 6 bases remained unmatched. CDR1 and CDR2 (germline): WNHNN, SYGVQD (reference sequence). The CDR3 sequence: CARRAGGREQFF. CDR3 in DNA: TGCGCCAGAAGGGCGGGGGGGCGTGAGCAGTTCTTC.

The gene calls are TRBV14 and TRBJ2-1; TRBD2 aligns across 12 bases. Germline trimming cut 4 bases from V and 5 bases from J; bases unmatched to any gene: 6. CDR1 is SGHDN and CDR2 is FVKESK in the germline V gene. The CDR3 spans 16 residues. The CDR3 here is CASSRPTSGGNNEQFF. In DNA form, the CDR3 reads TGTGCCAGCAGCCGCCCGACTAGCGGGGGCAACAATGAGCAGTTCTTC. Full variable domain (rest looked up from reference TRBV14 and TRBJ2-1): EAGVTQFPSHSVIEKGQTVTLRCDPISGHDNLYWYRRVMGKEIKFLLHFVKESKQDESGMPNNRFLAERTGGTYSTLKVQPAELEDSGVYFCASSRPTSGGNNEQFFGPGTRLTVL.

This clone was seen only once. The chain recombines TRBV4-2 with TRBJ1-3, with D tentatively TRBD1 (5 bases). This CDR3 contains 14 residues. The V and J ends lost 4 bases and 1 base respectively, with 8 bases between them. Germline-derived CDR1 and CDR2 are LGHNA and YNFKEQ. The CDR3 bases are TGTGCCAGCAGCCCGACAGTTTCTGGAAACACCATATATTTT. This gives the protein CASSPTVSGNTIYF.

This clone was recorded once. The genes are TRBV15 and TRBJ2-5; 9 bases map to TRBD1. V was clipped by 1 base and J by 5 bases; unmatched bases: 14. There are 18 residues in the CDR3. From germline, CDR1 is LNHNV and CDR2 YYDKDF (reference sequence). The CDR3 loop is CATSRAPPPQGAVETQYF. Written as DNA, the CDR3 is TGTGCCACCAGCAGAGCCCCCCCGCCACAGGGGGCGGTTGAGACCCAGTACTTC.

The J gene is TRBJ2-2, the V gene TRBV5-1; perhaps TRBD1 as D (5 bases). CDR3 size: 16 residues. CDR1 is SGHRS and CDR2 is YFSETQ in the germline V gene. V shed 2 bases and J shed 0 bases, with 11 bases lying between them. In DNA form, the CDR3 reads TGCGCCAGCAGCTTAAGACAGTACCCGAACACCGGGGAGCTGTTTTTT. Translating it yields CASSLRQYPNTGELFF. Supplemented by reference TRBV5-1 and TRBJ2-2, the full variable domain reads KAGVTQTPRYLIKTRGQQVTLSCSPISGHRSVSWYQQTPGQGLQFLFEYFSETQRNKGNFPGRFSGRQFSNSRSEMNVSTLELGDSALYLCASSLRQYPNTGELFFGEGSRLTVL.